This paragraph covers one T cell receptor beta chain sequence. As yet, its antigen is unknown. From RNA transcripts, TCR beta CDR3 regions were amplified. The TCR CDR3 first-round RT-PCR relied on the HTBI primer set. TCRdb redid the calling of the multiplex PCR reads with MiXCR, one entry per CDR3 protein. This sample yields more than 450,000 distinct CDR3 sequences, of which 20% are seen a single time; roughly 50% belongs to the top ten. Clinicians diagnosed patients from clinical symptoms, serum thyroxine and TRAb, thyroid ultrasound and orbital computed tomography. This sample is part of a study of T cells in Graves' hyperthyroidism and ophthalmopathy. General observations from the study: Researchers found most expanded thyroid clonotypes above 0.001 in blood as well. Before onset, ophthalmopathy was predicted by the model a median approximately 6.7 months earlier. A model of 13 V-J pairs discriminated ophthalmopathy from stable hyperthyroidism.

This receptor was identified in a man aged 40-49 years with Graves' ophthalmopathy. Material for sequencing was blood.

The CDR3, as DNA: TGTGCCAGCGGATACCCCCCTACCGGGACTAGCGGGGGGACAATCACAGATACGCAGTATTTT. It is translated as CASGYPPTGTSGGTITDTQYF. The chain recombines TRBV11-2 with TRBJ2-3, with 15 bases matching TRBD2. The CDR3 covers 21 residues. V shed 8 bases, J shed 2 bases, and the junction held 20 bases outside the gene matches. CDR1 and CDR2 (germline): SGHAT, FQNNGV.